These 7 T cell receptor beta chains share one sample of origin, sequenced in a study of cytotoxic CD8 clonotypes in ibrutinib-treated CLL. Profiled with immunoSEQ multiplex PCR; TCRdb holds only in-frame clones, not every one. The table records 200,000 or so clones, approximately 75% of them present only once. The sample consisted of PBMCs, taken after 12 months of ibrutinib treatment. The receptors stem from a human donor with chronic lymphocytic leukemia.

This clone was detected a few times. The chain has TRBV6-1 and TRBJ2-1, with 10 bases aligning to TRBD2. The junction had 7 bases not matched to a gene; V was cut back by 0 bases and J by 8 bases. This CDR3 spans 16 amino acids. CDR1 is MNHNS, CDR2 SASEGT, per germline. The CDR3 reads CASSEAPSGSFHEQFF. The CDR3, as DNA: TGTGCCAGCAGTGAAGCGCCTAGCGGGAGTTTCCATGAGCAGTTCTTC.

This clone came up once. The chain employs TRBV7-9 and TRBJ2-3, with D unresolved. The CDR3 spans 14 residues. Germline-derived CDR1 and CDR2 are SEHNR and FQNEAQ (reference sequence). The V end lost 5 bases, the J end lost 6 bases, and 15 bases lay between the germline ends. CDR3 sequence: CASSPPTLRDTQYF. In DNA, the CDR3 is TGTGCCAGCAGCCCTCCAACGCTTCGGGATACGCAGTATTTT.

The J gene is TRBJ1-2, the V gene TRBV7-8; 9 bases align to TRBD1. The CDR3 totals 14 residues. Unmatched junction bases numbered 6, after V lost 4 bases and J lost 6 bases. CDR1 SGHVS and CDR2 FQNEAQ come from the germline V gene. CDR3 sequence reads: CASSSAGTGNGYTF. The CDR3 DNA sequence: TGTGCCAGCAGCTCCGCCGGGACAGGGAATGGCTACACCTTC.

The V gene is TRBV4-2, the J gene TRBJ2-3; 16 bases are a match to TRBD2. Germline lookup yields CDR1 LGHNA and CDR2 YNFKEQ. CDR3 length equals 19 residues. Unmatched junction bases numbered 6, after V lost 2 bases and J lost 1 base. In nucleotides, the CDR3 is TGTGCCAGCAGCCAACCGGGACTAGCGGGGGGGCCTGGCACAGATACGCAGTATTTT. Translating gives CASSQPGLAGGPGTDTQYF.

The CDR3 here is CASSRQGMNSPLHF. CDR3 in DNA: TGTGCCAGCAGCCGACAGGGGATGAATTCACCCCTCCACTTT. The chain combines TRBV6-5 with TRBJ1-6, with 8 nucleotides matching TRBD1. With V trimmed by 6 bases and J by 7 bases, 5 bases remained unmatched. Germline values: CDR1 MNHEY, CDR2 SVGAGI. CDR3 length equals 14 residues.

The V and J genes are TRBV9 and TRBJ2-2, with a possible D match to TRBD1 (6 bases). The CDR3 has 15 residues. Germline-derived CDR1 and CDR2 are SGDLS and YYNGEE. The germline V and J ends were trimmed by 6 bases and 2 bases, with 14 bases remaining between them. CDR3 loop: CASKNRDYNTGELFF. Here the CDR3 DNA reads TGTGCCAGCAAGAACAGGGATTACAACACCGGGGAGCTGTTTTTT.

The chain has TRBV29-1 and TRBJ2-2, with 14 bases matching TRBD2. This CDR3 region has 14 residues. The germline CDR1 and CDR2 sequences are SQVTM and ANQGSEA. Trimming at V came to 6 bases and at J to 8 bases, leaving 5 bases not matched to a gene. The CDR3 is CSVRLAGGPGELFF. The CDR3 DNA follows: TGCAGCGTCAGACTAGCGGGAGGGCCGGGGGAGCTGTTTTTT.